Each of the 27 T cell receptor beta chains below was sequenced from the same sample in a study of T-cell reconstitution after alpha-beta-depleted transplantation in children. For TCRbeta, the library was prepared with unique molecular identifiers. A single record per CDR3 protein comes from TCRdb applying MiXCR to the PCR reads. The sample has approximately 430,000 distinct CDR3 sequences; 15% to 20% are singletons. This specimen consisted of PBMCs, mostly from graft donor cells, obtained 360 days after TCRalphabeta/CD19-depleted stem cell transplant. The receptors stem from a boy in the first two years of life who had a stem cell transplant for Wiskott-Aldrich syndrome, so the T cells may come from the graft donor.

This chain connects TRBV7-9 to TRBJ2-3; TRBD2 is a possible D gene (5 bases). V lost 1 base and J lost 7, with 12 bases in between. Germline-derived CDR1 and CDR2 are SEHNR and FQNEAQ (reference sequence). CDR3 size: 14 residues. The CDR3 DNA sequence: TGTGCCAGCAGCTTAGGGACTGATGGGAATACGCAGTATTTT. Protein sequence: CASSLGTDGNTQYF.

This clonotype has a handful of counts. The rearrangement links TRBV25-1 to TRBJ2-1, with TRBD2 as a possible D gene (5 bases). The CDR3 totals 16 residues. Trimming took off 4 bases at V and 5 bases at J, with 18 bases between the two ends. Germline-derived CDR1 and CDR2 are MGHDK and SYGVNS. The DNA for the CDR3 is TGTGCCAGCAGTGGGGCGACTATGGGGATACACAATGAGCAGTTCTTC. Protein sequence: CASSGATMGIHNEQFF.

V usage is TRBV7-9 and J usage is TRBJ1-1; D possibly corresponds to TRBD1 (6 bases). This CDR3 is 14 amino acids long. Trimming left V 4 bases short and J 4 bases short, with 13 bases between. Per the germline V gene, CDR1 is SEHNR and CDR2 is FQNEAQ (reference sequence). Here the CDR3 reads CASSSQGLSTEAFF. In DNA, the CDR3 is TGTGCCAGCAGCTCGCAGGGGTTAAGCACTGAAGCTTTCTTT.

The chain has TRBV6-5 and TRBJ2-7; 7 nucleotides align to TRBD1. Germline trimming cut 4 bases from V and 2 bases from J; bases unmatched to any gene: 8. The CDR3 totals 15 residues. Germline lookup yields CDR1 MNHEY and CDR2 SVGAGI. The CDR3 region is CASSFRQGFTYEQYF. CDR3 nucleotides: TGTGCCAGCAGTTTTCGACAGGGCTTCACCTACGAGCAGTACTTC.

The DNA for the CDR3 is TGTGCCAGCAGCTCGAGACTAGCGGGAAGGTCCTACGAGCAGTACTTC. As protein: CASSSRLAGRSYEQYF. The genes are TRBV7-2 and TRBJ2-7; 11 bases are a match to TRBD2. Trimming took 4 bases from V and 1 from J; bases not matched to a gene: 6. Germline loops: CDR1 SGHTA, CDR2 FQGNSA. The length of the CDR3 is 16 residues.

Written as DNA, the CDR3 is TGTGCCAGCAGTTTTTGGGGAATTAACACTGAAGCTTTCTTT. Protein: CASSFWGINTEAFF. V gene TRBV12-3 or TRBV12-4 combines with J gene TRBJ1-1; D unclear. The CDR3 totals 14 residues. V was clipped by 3 bases and J by 2 bases, with 10 bases between them.

J is TRBJ1-1 and V is TRBV7-2; D gene ambiguous. The V gene's germline CDR1 is SGHTA and CDR2 FQGNSA. Trimming took 1 base from V and 5 from J, leaving 8 bases between them. The CDR3 extends over 13 amino acids. The DNA for the CDR3 is TGTGCCAGCAGCTTAGTGTATAAGACTGAAGCTTTCTTT. It yields the protein CASSLVYKTEAFF.

This clonotype has just a few counts. J is TRBJ2-2 and V is TRBV5-1; 7 positions agree with TRBD2. The CDR3 sequence is 13 residues long. V trimming: 7 bases; J trimming: 6 bases; junction bases outside the gene matches: 6. The germline V gene encodes CDR1 SGHRS and CDR2 YFSETQ. CDR3 sequence (DNA): TGCGCCAGCTTCCAGGGAGGGTCCGGGGAGCTGTTTTTT. It encodes CASFQGGSGELFF.

This clonotype has just a few counts. This chain connects TRBV5-1 to TRBJ2-3; 7 bases are a match to TRBD2. The CDR3 spans 19 residues. Trimming took 5 bases from V and 2 from J; bases not matched to a gene: 20. Germline-derived CDR1 and CDR2 are SGHRS and YFSETQ. CDR3: CASRPYRKSGVRFTDTQYF. The CDR3 region has the DNA TGCGCCAGCAGACCGTACCGTAAGAGCGGGGTGCGTTTCACAGATACGCAGTATTTT.

This clonotype came up a few times. V gene TRBV24-1 combines with J gene TRBJ2-7; 8 nucleotides align to TRBD1. This CDR3 comprises 14 residues. J was trimmed by 2 bases and V by 8 bases; bases with no gene match: 7. CDR1 and CDR2 (germline): KGHDR, SFDVKD. CDR3 sequence (DNA): TGTGCCACCAACAGGCAGGGGGCAGCCTACGAGCAGTACTTC. Amino acids: CATNRQGAAYEQYF.

This clonotype turned up a few times. The chain couples TRBV5-1 to TRBJ2-5; 13 bases map to TRBD2. CDR3 length: 16 residues. In germline, CDR1 is SGHRS, CDR2 YFSETQ. Unmatched junction bases numbered 4, after V lost 0 bases and J lost 5 bases. CDR3 DNA sequence: TGCGCCAGCAGCTTGGGGGGACTAGCGGGACGGGAGACCCAGTACTTC. Protein product: CASSLGGLAGRETQYF.

The chain couples TRBV19 to TRBJ2-7, with D unclear. The CDR3 contains 13 residues. V was shortened by 3 bases and J by 6 bases, with 12 bases between the two germline ends. Germline CDR1 and CDR2: LNHDA and SQIVND (reference sequence). DNA for the CDR3: TGTGCCAGTAGTATTCCCGGCTATGGCGAGCAGTACTTC. Residues: CASSIPGYGEQYF. The full variable domain, completed using reference TRBV19 and TRBJ2-7, is DGGITQSPKYLFRKEGQNVTLSCEQNLNHDAMYWYRQDPGQGLRLIYYSQIVNDFQKGDIAEGYSVSREKKESFPLTVTSAQKNPTAFYLCASSIPGYGEQYFGPGTRLTVT.

The chain combines TRBV11-2 with TRBJ2-7; D is possibly TRBD1 or TRBD2 (5 bases each). This CDR3 has 13 residues. CDR1 is SGHAT, CDR2 FQNNGV, per germline. The ends were cut back, 6 bases at V and 12 bases at J, with 21 bases in the middle. CDR3 residues: CASSRDQRALLYF. For the CDR3, the DNA is TGTGCCAGCAGTCGGGACCAAAGGGCCCTGTTGTACTTC. Filled out from reference TRBV11-2 and TRBJ2-7, the complete variable domain reads EAGVAQSPRYKIIEKRQSVAFWCNPISGHATLYWYQQILGQGPKLLIQFQNNGVVDDSQLPKDRFSAERLKGVDSTLKIQPAKLEDSAVYLCASSRDQRALLYFGPGTRLTVT.

This clonotype was seen many times. The chain uses TRBV12-3 or TRBV12-4 and TRBJ2-7; possible D gene TRBD2, 5 bases. The CDR3 contains 16 residues. The V end was cut by 2 bases, the J end by 1 base, with 15 bases between. The CDR3: CASSLSSGGFSYEQYF. The CDR3 coding sequence is TGTGCCAGCAGTTTAAGTTCCGGCGGGTTTTCCTACGAGCAGTACTTC.

This clonotype was detected a few times. The V and J genes are TRBV5-1 and TRBJ2-1; D tentatively fits TRBD1 or TRBD2 (5 bases each). This CDR3 has 15 amino acids. The V gene's germline CDR1 is SGHRS and CDR2 YFSETQ. V was pared by 0 bases and J by 8 bases, with 15 bases between. The CDR3 sequence is CASSLGGTTPDEQFF. In DNA form, the CDR3 reads TGCGCCAGCAGCTTGGGGGGGACGACCCCGGATGAGCAGTTCTTC.

This clonotype has more than one count but fewer than ten. J is TRBJ2-7 and V is TRBV4-1, with 11 nucleotides matching TRBD2. This CDR3 is built from 15 residues. Unmatched junction bases numbered 6, after V lost 4 bases and J lost 4 bases. Germline lookup yields CDR1 MGHRA and CDR2 YSYEKL. The CDR3 nucleotides read TGCGCCAGCAGCCCGGGACTAGCGGTTATTTACGAGCAGTACTTC. This sequence encodes CASSPGLAVIYEQYF.

The CDR3 here is CASSYGRGTEAFF. The DNA of the CDR3 is TGTGCCAGCAGTTACGGGCGAGGCACTGAAGCTTTCTTT. This chain links TRBV6-6 with TRBJ1-1; D ambiguous. CDR3 length equals 13 residues. Germline CDR1 is MNHNY and CDR2 is SVGAGI (reference sequence). Trimming took off 2 bases at V and 4 bases at J, with 8 bases between the two ends.

The rearrangement uses TRBV5-1 and TRBJ2-6, with D perhaps assigned TRBD1 or TRBD2 (5 bases each). With 2 bases removed from V and 0 bases from J, the gap between germline ends came to 9 bases. The CDR3 is 16 amino acids. Germline V CDR1 and CDR2: SGHRS, YFSETQ. The CDR3 sequence is CASSFGDASGANVLTF. In DNA, the CDR3 is TGCGCCAGCAGCTTTGGGGACGCCTCTGGGGCCAACGTCCTGACTTTC.

This clonotype was observed a few times. This chain connects TRBV10-3 to TRBJ1-5; no reliable D call. Trimming stripped 6 bases from V and 4 bases from J, with 16 bases between. The CDR3 covers 15 residues. From germline, CDR1 is ENHRY and CDR2 SYGVKD. CDR3 DNA: TGTGCCATCAGCCGTCGTTCCGGAGGGAATCAGCCCCAGCATTTT. This translates into CAISRRSGGNQPQHF.

The chain carries TRBV21-1 and TRBJ2-5; the DNA was not used to check the table's D call, TRBD2. TRBV21-1 is designated a pseudogene. There are 18 residues in the CDR3. In nucleotides, the CDR3 is TGTGCCAGCAGCAAAGATATCCTAGCGGGGGAAATCGGAGAGACCCAGTACTTC. Translation: CASSKDILAGEIGETQYF.

This clonotype was seen more than once but under ten times. CDR3 residues: CASTGLGLGRDKNIQYF. DNA of the CDR3: TGTGCCAGCACTGGTCTTGGGTTGGGCAGGGACAAAAACATTCAGTACTTC. The J gene is TRBJ2-4, the V gene TRBV27; D is possibly TRBD1 (5 bases). The germline V and J ends were trimmed by 7 bases and 3 bases, with 22 bases remaining between them. CDR3 size: 17 residues. The germline V gene encodes CDR1 MNHEY and CDR2 SMNVEV (reference sequence).

V is TRBV7-2 and J is TRBJ2-5; D uncertain. Germline-derived CDR1 and CDR2 are SGHTA and FQGNSA. The V end lost 1 base, the J end lost 6 bases, and 9 bases lay between the germline ends. The CDR3 sequence is 13 residues long. The CDR3 coding sequence is TGTGCCAGCAGCTTAGATCTAGAGCAGACCCAGTACTTC. Translation gives CASSLDLEQTQYF.

This clonotype was observed a few times. This rearrangement joins TRBV20-1 to TRBJ2-2, with D hard to call. The germline CDR1 and CDR2 sequences are DFQATT and SNEGSKA (reference sequence). The CDR3 length is 15 residues. With 6 bases removed from V and 0 bases from J, the gap between germline ends came to 14 bases. CDR3 in DNA: TGCAGTGCCTTAGGGCGGATGACGAACACCGGGGAGCTGTTTTTT. Protein: CSALGRMTNTGELFF.

J is TRBJ2-1 and V is TRBV7-9, with 13 bases identical to TRBD2. Germline V gene sequence: CDR1 SEHNR, CDR2 FQNEAQ (reference sequence). V shed 6 bases and J 6 bases; nucleotides not matched to a gene: 8. This CDR3 spans 16 amino acids. CDR3 coding DNA: TGTGCCAGCAGTCGGACTAGCGGGAGTCTTGGCAATGAGCAGTTCTTC. Translation gives CASSRTSGSLGNEQFF.

This chain links TRBV6-1 with TRBJ2-1, with 8 bases that match TRBD2. Per the germline V gene, CDR1 is MNHNS and CDR2 is SASEGT. V lost 8 bases, J lost 7 bases, and 16 bases stayed unmatched. The length of the CDR3 is 16 residues. The CDR3 nucleotides are TGTGCCAGCGATGCCCGGTTGTGGGGCGGGAGGAATGAGCAGTTCTTC. It is translated as CASDARLWGGRNEQFF.

The chain combines TRBV10-3 with TRBJ1-6; D not certain. The V end was cut by 8 bases, the J end by 8 bases, with 13 bases between. Germline V CDR1 and CDR2: ENHRY, SYGVKD. This CDR3 has 13 residues. CDR3 sequence (DNA): TGTGCCATCGGCGGGTGGGTAGATTCACCCCTCCACTTT. This translates into CAIGGWVDSPLHF.

This clonotype was observed a handful of times. V and J are TRBV7-9 and TRBJ2-2; possibly TRBD1 or TRBD2 for D (5 bases each). Germline lookup yields CDR1 SEHNR and CDR2 FQNEAQ (reference sequence). The V end lost 5 bases, the J end lost 0 bases, and 13 bases lay between the germline ends. The CDR3 has 16 residues. The CDR3 loop reads CASSTGTGANTGELFF. CDR3 nucleotides: TGTGCCAGCAGCACCGGGACCGGAGCGAACACCGGGGAGCTGTTTTTT.